This TCR beta chain was recovered during a study of metastatic and nonmetastatic thyroid tumors (dated by TCRdb to about 2020). Regarding the study in general: For patients with malignant and with benign thyroid disease, the researchers compared repertoires between peripheral blood samples and tumor or nodule tissue samples. The full study reports these points: TCR beta diversity was reported as significantly higher in malignant tumors than in benign nodules, in both blood and tumor samples.

Comments on this clone: No antigen is known for it. No qualities accompany the bases; no much larger clone lies one base away.

From cysteine to phenylalanine, the CDR3 is 14 amino acids long. Only the CDR3 DNA is retained, 42 bases long and in frame from the first base. Per the germline V gene (reference sequence), LNHDA is the CDR1 and SQIVND is the CDR2. V lost 6 bases and J lost 4 bases; the stretch between them is 13 bases long. The library was generated by PCR. Sequenced using an Illumina HiSeq 4000. The TCR beta-chain CDR3 region of each patient was profiled by high-throughput sequencing. From the authors' description of their analysis: Drawing on CDR3 differences between clinicopathological groups, the researchers built a classifier meant to tell apart patients with distant-metastatic papillary thyroid cancer. The Shannon index was used to measure repertoire diversity, and the Morisita-Horn index was used to measure how similar tumor and blood repertoires were. TCRdb handled the public reads itself, with Q25 trimming in fastp and clone calling in MiXCR, and kept productive beta chains. The authors' filters were not applied to this entry. This sample has 20,000 to 25,000 clones in its table, and roughly 36% of those were observed once. 20% to 25% of the sample belongs to the ten largest clones.

None of the patients had been given any treatment before thyroid surgery. Using T-cell receptor beta sequencing, the researchers looked back retrospectively at clinical samples from patients, gathered between about 2012 and 2019. Recombination joined TRBV19 with TRBJ1-3; TRBD1 is a possible D gene, resting on 6 matching bases. The sequenced material came from blood. The source is a male donor with papillary thyroid cancer or a benign thyroid nodule (not recorded which). Some clones in this sample may be carry-over from other donors' samples. In nucleotide form, the sequence is TGTGCCAGTAGCTACCAGGGGACCGGAAACACCATATATTTT. This yields the protein CASSYQGTGNTIYF.